The 21 T cell receptor beta chains reported below all come from one sample, sequenced in a study of T-cell reconstitution after alpha-beta-depleted transplantation in children. Unique molecular identifiers were incorporated during preparation of the TCRbeta library. TCRdb called the PCR reads again in MiXCR, with one record for every CDR3 protein. The table includes about 610,000 distinct CDR3 sequences, roughly a tenth detected once. This material consisted of PBMCs from the stem cell graft donor, taken from the stem cell graft. These receptors were obtained from a human donor who donated a stem cell graft to a child with acute myeloid leukemia.

This chain joins TRBV24-1 and TRBJ1-5; 8 bases line up with TRBD1. Unmatched junction bases numbered 15, after V lost 4 bases and J lost 11 bases. Germline V gene lookup returns CDR1 KGHDR and CDR2 SFDVKD. CDR3 size: 16 residues. CDR3 amino acids: CATSEAGQGLSLAQHF. The DNA for the CDR3 is TGTGCCACCAGTGAAGCCGGACAGGGATTATCTCTGGCCCAGCATTTT.

This clonotype was detected only a few times. The chain links TRBV2 to TRBJ2-1; 7 positions agree with TRBD1. V lost 7 bases, J lost 6 bases, and 3 bases stayed unmatched. The CDR3 sequence is 12 residues long. Germline V gives CDR1 SNHLY, CDR2 FYNNEI. The CDR3 DNA reads as TGTGCCAGCAAAGGGACAGCCAATGAGCAGTTCTTC. Its translation is CASKGTANEQFF.

This clonotype appeared many times. The chain joins TRBV12-3 or TRBV12-4 to TRBJ2-2; D gene uncertain. This CDR3 contains 12 residues. The V gene lost 6 bases and the J gene lost 2 bases, with 4 bases spanning the gap. The CDR3 DNA follows: TGTGCCAGCAGGGATAACACCGGGGAGCTGTTTTTT. Protein product: CASRDNTGELFF.

Many counts were recorded for this clonotype. The chain has TRBV3-1 and TRBJ2-7; 7 nucleotides line up with TRBD2. Per the germline V gene, CDR1 is LGHDT and CDR2 is YNNKEL (reference sequence). V lost 5 bases and J lost 4; bases outside the gene matches: 8. The CDR3 is 14 residues long. Here the CDR3 reads CASSTGLPTYEQYF. CDR3 DNA sequence: TGTGCCAGCAGCACGGGACTACCAACTTACGAGCAGTACTTC.

The V and J genes are TRBV28 and TRBJ1-2; D might be TRBD1 (6 bases). The V end was cut by 3 bases, the J end by 2 bases, with 16 bases between. The CDR3 spans 16 residues. CDR1 is MDHEN and CDR2 is SYDVKM in the germline V gene. DNA of the CDR3: TGTGCCAGCAGTTTGATCCACAGGGCTTCCAACTATGGCTACACCTTC. Translating gives CASSLIHRASNYGYTF.

The chain links TRBV12-3 or TRBV12-4 to TRBJ2-1, with TRBD2 identical over 8 bases. The CDR3 length is 15 residues. The J segment lost 5 bases and the V segment lost 2 bases, leaving 5 bases of the junction unmatched. The CDR3 bases are TGTGCCAGCAGTTTACGGGCGGGAGGAGACAATGAGCAGTTCTTC. This sequence encodes CASSLRAGGDNEQFF.

The chain links TRBV5-1 to TRBJ2-1, with 7 nucleotides matching TRBD2. The CDR3 length is 13 residues. Germline V gene sequence: CDR1 SGHRS, CDR2 YFSETQ. V was pared by 4 bases and J by 7 bases, with 5 bases of the junction left unmatched. The CDR3 DNA reads as TGCGCCAGCAGCGCAGGACTAGTGAATGAGCAGTTCTTC. Protein product: CASSAGLVNEQFF.

The J gene is TRBJ2-3, the V gene TRBV7-2, with D perhaps TRBD2 (5 bases). This CDR3 is 15 amino acids long. V lost 4 bases, J lost 1 base, and 12 bases lay in between. The germline V gene has CDR1 SGHTA and CDR2 FQGNSA. This CDR3 is CASSSPEAGTDTQYF. The CDR3 DNA sequence: TGTGCCAGCAGCTCCCCGGAGGCCGGCACAGATACGCAGTATTTT.

This clonotype was counted ten times or more. The CDR3 sequence is CASSPRSQGTTYEQYF. CDR3 sequence (DNA): TGCGCCAGCAGCCCGCGCTCCCAGGGAACGACCTACGAGCAGTACTTC. The V gene is TRBV5-1, the J gene TRBJ2-7, with D perhaps TRBD1 (5 bases). Deletions cut 4 bases from V and 2 bases from J, with 19 bases between. Germline V lookup: CDR1 SGHRS, CDR2 YFSETQ. The CDR3 totals 16 residues.

The chain recombines TRBV6-5 with TRBJ1-1, with TRBD1 matching 7 bases. The V and J ends lost 0 bases and 1 base, in that order; junction bases with no gene match: 5. This CDR3 is built from 16 residues. Per germline, CDR1 MNHEY and CDR2 SVGAGI. The CDR3 loop reads CASSYSGRGQNTEAFF. The DNA of the CDR3 is TGTGCCAGCAGTTACTCAGGGAGGGGGCAGAACACTGAAGCTTTCTTT.

In its sample, this clonotype was seen a few times. This sequence joins TRBV25-1 and TRBJ1-5; D is perhaps TRBD1 (6 bases). Per germline, CDR1 MGHDK and CDR2 SYGVNS. The CDR3 has 15 residues. V lost 4 bases to trimming and J lost 0 bases, with 10 bases between them. In nucleotides, the CDR3 is TGTGCCAGCAGTGGGACAGATCATAGCAATCAGCCCCAGCATTTT. This encodes CASSGTDHSNQPQHF.

This clonotype came up many times. CDR3 nucleotides: TGCAGTGCCCAACAGCCGAGCTCCTACGAGCAGTACTTC. Translation gives CSAQQPSSYEQYF. The rearrangement joins TRBV20-1 to TRBJ2-7; D gene unclear. Germline V gives CDR1 DFQATT, CDR2 SNEGSKA (reference sequence). Trimming stripped 6 bases from V and 0 bases from J, with 12 bases between. This CDR3 has 13 amino acids.

V gene TRBV19 combines with J gene TRBJ2-1; 10 bases are shared with TRBD2. Unmatched junction bases numbered 13, after V lost 9 bases and J lost 8 bases. The CDR3 loop spans 15 amino acids. Germline V gene sequence: CDR1 LNHDA, CDR2 SQIVND (reference sequence). The CDR3 DNA follows: TGTGCCAGCAAATTATCTTCTAGCGGGAGTTATGAGCAGTTCTTC. Its translation: CASKLSSSGSYEQFF.

At least ten counts were recorded for this clonotype. The genes are TRBV12-3 or TRBV12-4 and TRBJ2-5; unclear D gene. The V end was cut by 1 base, the J end by 3 bases, with 3 bases between. The CDR3 is made up of 12 amino acids. The CDR3: CASSLDEETQYF. CDR3 sequence (DNA): TGTGCCAGCAGTTTAGATGAAGAGACCCAGTACTTC.

V is TRBV6-5 and J is TRBJ2-5; TRBD2 matches 7 bases. The CDR3 consists of 14 residues. CDR1 is MNHEY and CDR2 is SVGAGI in the germline V gene. The V and J ends lost 4 bases and 5 bases, in that order; junction bases with no gene match: 7. The CDR3 loop reads CASSWRGTGETQYF. The CDR3 DNA follows: TGTGCCAGCAGTTGGCGGGGGACCGGGGAGACCCAGTACTTC.

This clonotype was observed many times. The chain carries TRBV6-1 and TRBJ2-7; 10 bases are a match to TRBD2. The trim removed 4 bases at V and 0 bases at J, leaving 3 bases unmatched. The CDR3 sequence is 15 residues long. Germline CDR1 MNHNS, CDR2 SASEGT. The CDR3 sequence: CASSGTSGSSYEQYF. The CDR3 DNA reads TGTGCCAGCAGTGGGACTAGCGGTAGCTCCTACGAGCAGTACTTC.

This clonotype showed up just a few times. V usage is TRBV2 and J usage is TRBJ2-2; D gene uncertain. This CDR3 spans 13 amino acids. The germline CDR1 and CDR2 sequences are SNHLY and FYNNEI. Deletions cut 1 base from V and 6 bases from J, with 6 bases between. The CDR3 loop reads CASSEVGSGELFF. CDR3 in DNA: TGTGCCAGCAGTGAAGTTGGGTCCGGGGAGCTGTTTTTT.

The genes are TRBV2 and TRBJ2-1; TRBD2 might be the D (5 bases). From germline, CDR1 is SNHLY and CDR2 FYNNEI. This CDR3 has 15 amino acids. V was cut by 7 bases and J by 0 bases, with 13 bases left in between. The CDR3 spells CASTSGSFSYNEQFF. CDR3 nucleotide sequence: TGTGCCAGCACGAGCGGTAGTTTCTCCTACAATGAGCAGTTCTTC.

In this sample, this clonotype turned up many times. The chain employs TRBV6-2 or TRBV6-3 and TRBJ2-1, with a weak D call TRBD1 (6 bases). This CDR3 has 15 residues. Trimming stripped 10 bases from V and 5 bases from J, with 21 bases between. Looked up from germline, CDR1 is MNHEY and CDR2 is SVGEGT. CDR3 DNA sequence: TGTGCCATCAACCGGGACACGCAATTGAACAATGAGCAGTTCTTC. This codes for CAINRDTQLNNEQFF.

The table lists this clonotype with many counts. The chain is built from TRBV11-2 and TRBJ2-7; D remains ambiguous. The germline CDR1 and CDR2 sequences are SGHAT and FQNNGV. Deletions cut 5 bases from V and 7 bases from J, with 12 bases between. The CDR3 runs to 12 residues. The CDR3 region has the DNA TGTGCCAGCAGCGAAGTCCACGGGGAGCAGTACTTC. Protein sequence: CASSEVHGEQYF.

This clonotype showed up just a few times. This chain joins TRBV7-9 and TRBJ2-2, with unresolved D. CDR1 and CDR2 from the germline V gene are SEHNR and FQNEAQ (reference sequence). The V end was cut by 1 base, the J end by 7 bases, with 7 bases between. This CDR3 is 13 amino acids long. CDR3 in DNA: TGTGCCAGCAGCTTAGTCCTTATCGGGGAGCTGTTTTTT. This gives the protein CASSLVLIGELFF.